This TCR beta chain was retrieved from a study of molecular identifiers for immune sequencing clone quantification. Study-level findings and limits: Clones with over 20 RNA copies captured over 98% of effector molecules but under 1% of naive ones.

Per germline, CDR1 GTSNPN and CDR2 SVGIG (reference sequence). The CDR3 consists of 13 residues. Each CDR3 protein gets one entry after TCRdb re-called the PCR reads with MiXCR. The sample includes 600,000 to 650,000 distinct CDR3 sequences, about 20% of them seen just once. Libraries for naive CD8 T cells, which were made from approximately 20,000 to 980,000 sorted cells, drew on 10%, 30% or 50% of the RNA. Points on this clonotype: The antigen is unknown. A much larger clone differs from this one at a single base, so this may be a read error.

Specimen: naive CD8+ T cells from blood, with Jurkat cell RNA spiked in. Noted subset: FACS-sorted CD8+CD4-CCR7+CD45RA+ naive T cells. The chain is built from TRBV30 and TRBJ2-7; the match to TRBD2 covers 7 bases. The clonotype was recovered from a human donor in good health. Some libraries in this study had Jurkat cell RNA spiked in. CDR3 DNA sequence: TGTGCCTGGAGTGTTGGGGGGGAGGCCGAGCGGTACTTC. This sequence encodes CAWSVGGEAERYF.